These 26 T cell receptor beta chains were sequenced from one sample in a study of blood T cell repertoires in COVID-19. Libraries were prepared by immunoSEQ multiplex PCR; TCRdb keeps only in-frame clonotypes and omits some of them. The sample consists of about 280,000 clones, 70% to 90% of them appearing once. The sample comprised peripheral blood. The receptors were gathered from a woman aged 25 to 45 who had recovered from COVID-19.

The V gene is TRBV30, the J gene TRBJ2-7; the D is unclear. Trimming took off 1 base at V and 1 base at J, with 5 bases between the two ends. Germline V CDR1 and CDR2: GTSNPN, SVGIG (reference sequence). The CDR3 consists of 12 residues. The CDR3 is CAWSDGSYEQYF. DNA of the CDR3: TGTGCCTGGAGTGACGGTTCCTACGAGCAGTACTTC.

V gene TRBV3-1 (or the pseudogene TRBV3-2) combines with J gene TRBJ1-1; possibly TRBD1 for D (5 bases). CDR1 LGHDT and CDR2 YNNKEL come from the germline V gene (reference sequence). The CDR3 length is 15 residues. V lost 5 bases to trimming and J lost 0 bases, with 13 bases between them. CDR3 sequence (DNA): TGTGCCAGCAGCGCAAGAGGAGGGGTGAACACTGAAGCTTTCTTT. It yields the protein CASSARGGVNTEAFF.

The chain links TRBV7-6 to TRBJ2-5; D perhaps matches TRBD2 (5 bases). The CDR3 extends over 13 amino acids. V was trimmed by 5 bases and J by 5 bases, leaving 12 bases between them. Germline assignment: CDR1 SGHVS and CDR2 FNYEAQ. The CDR3 reads CASSKQRWETQYF. CDR3 DNA: TGTGCCAGCAGCAAACAGCGGTGGGAGACCCAGTACTTC.

The chain links TRBV28 to TRBJ2-7, with 16 bases fitting TRBD2. Germline-derived CDR1 and CDR2 are MDHEN and SYDVKM. The CDR3 contains 17 residues. With V trimmed by 8 bases and J by 3 bases, 10 bases remained unmatched. CDR3 sequence (DNA): TGTGCCAGCCGCCCCGGGACTAGCGGGAGGGACGGCTACGAGCAGTACTTC. Its protein is CASRPGTSGRDGYEQYF.

J is TRBJ2-7 and V is TRBV27; 7 bases are shared with TRBD2. CDR1 is MNHEY, CDR2 SMNVEV, per germline (reference sequence). The CDR3 runs 13 residues. The trim removed 4 bases at V and 2 bases at J, leaving 2 bases unmatched. The CDR3 reads CASSSGTTYEQYF. The DNA of the CDR3 is TGTGCCAGCAGTTCCGGGACTACCTACGAGCAGTACTTC.

This chain links TRBV5-6 with TRBJ2-3; D is possibly TRBD1 (5 bases). The CDR3 spans 15 residues. V was shortened by 2 bases and J by 3 bases, with 13 bases between the two germline ends. Per the germline V gene, CDR1 is SGHDT and CDR2 is YYEEEE. The CDR3 DNA sequence: TGTGCCAGCAGCTTAGGGGTAAAGGGGACAGATACGCAGTATTTT. It translates to CASSLGVKGTDTQYF.

Points on this clone: This same CDR3 is encoded by further DNA sequences in the sample. The rearrangement uses TRBV18 and TRBJ1-5; 8 positions agree with TRBD1. The CDR3 consists of 15 residues. Germline V CDR1 and CDR2: KGHSH, LQKENI. After removal of 3 bases from V and 2 bases from J, the junction contained 3 bases not matched to a gene. CDR3 sequence reads: CASSPDRGGNQPQHF. The CDR3 coding sequence is TGTGCCAGCTCACCTGACAGGGGTGGCAATCAGCCCCAGCATTTT.

The chain combines TRBV5-1 with TRBJ1-6, with TRBD1 as a possible D gene (6 bases). The CDR3 loop spans 15 amino acids. V shed 4 bases and J shed 0 bases, with 8 bases lying between them. Germline assignment: CDR1 SGHRS and CDR2 YFSETQ. CDR3 coding DNA: TGCGCCAGCAGCCCAGGGGTCTCCTATAATTCACCCCTCCACTTT. Its translation is CASSPGVSYNSPLHF.

This sequence joins TRBV4-1 and TRBJ1-2; possible D gene TRBD1, 5 bases. V gave up 0 bases and J gave up 4 bases, with 9 bases separating them. CDR1 MGHRA and CDR2 YSYEKL come from the germline V gene. This CDR3 spans 14 amino acids. This CDR3 is CASSQETGVYGYTF. The CDR3 DNA reads TGCGCCAGCAGCCAAGAAACAGGAGTCTATGGCTACACCTTC.

The chain couples TRBV7-2 to TRBJ2-1; 10 nucleotides agree with TRBD1. Germline loops: CDR1 SGHTA, CDR2 FQGNSA. The CDR3 spans 16 residues. V lost 1 base, J lost 6 bases, and 6 bases stayed unmatched. This chain's CDR3 is CASSLGGTGVRNEQFF. As DNA, the CDR3 is TGTGCCAGCAGCTTAGGTGGGACAGGGGTCCGCAATGAGCAGTTCTTC.

Comments on this clone: Additional DNA sequences in this sample encode the identical CDR3. The chain combines TRBV28 with TRBJ2-7; 9 bases line up with TRBD1. The CDR3 runs 15 residues. Germline V lookup: CDR1 MDHEN, CDR2 SYDVKM. Trimming took 3 bases from V and 2 from J; bases not matched to a gene: 5. In DNA form, the CDR3 reads TGTGCCAGCAGTTTGTCCGGGACAGGGACCTACGAGCAGTACTTC. Its translation: CASSLSGTGTYEQYF.

The rearrangement links TRBV7-6 to TRBJ2-2; tentative D call: TRBD1 (6 bases). V lost 5 bases to trimming and J lost 4 bases, with 17 bases between them. The CDR3 is 16 amino acids. Germline CDR1 and CDR2: SGHVS and FNYEAQ. The CDR3 region is CASSSAGTTSTGELFF. The CDR3 DNA is TGTGCCAGCAGCAGTGCCGGGACAACTAGCACCGGGGAGCTGTTTTTT.

This CDR3 reads CASSPAGDQPQHF. The CDR3 coding sequence is TGTGCCAGCTCACCCGCGGGGGACCAGCCCCAGCATTTT. The J gene is TRBJ1-5, the V gene TRBV18; D might be TRBD1 (5 bases). V lost 3 bases and J lost 7, with 10 bases in between. The germline gives CDR1 KGHSH, CDR2 LQKENI. The CDR3 is 13 amino acids.

A single count supports this clone. The gene calls are TRBV2 and TRBJ1-2; D might be TRBD1 (5 bases). CDR1 is SNHLY, CDR2 FYNNEI, per germline. Trimming took off 3 bases at V and 1 base at J, with 9 bases between the two ends. CDR3 length: 14 amino acids. CDR3 bases: TGTGCCAGCAGTGAGGAACAGGTTAACTATGGCTACACCTTC. Translating it yields CASSEEQVNYGYTF.

The gene calls are TRBV5-1 and TRBJ2-4; no definite D call. V dropped 0 bases and J dropped 0 bases, with 10 bases sitting between them. The CDR3 has 16 amino acids. Germline CDR1 reads SGHRS; CDR2 reads YFSETQ. The CDR3 sequence is CASSLDPGLAKNIQYF. For the CDR3, the DNA is TGCGCCAGCAGCTTGGACCCGGGTTTAGCCAAAAACATTCAGTACTTC. Supplemented by reference TRBV5-1 and TRBJ2-4, the full variable domain reads KAGVTQTPRYLIKTRGQQVTLSCSPISGHRSVSWYQQTPGQGLQFLFEYFSETQRNKGNFPGRFSGRQFSNSRSEMNVSTLELGDSALYLCASSLDPGLAKNIQYFGAGTRLSVL.

This CDR3 is CASSPYQGHYGYTF. For the CDR3, the DNA is TGTGCCAGCAGCCCCTACCAGGGCCACTATGGCTACACCTTC. The V gene is TRBV3-1 (or the pseudogene TRBV3-2), the J gene TRBJ1-2, with D possibly matching TRBD1 (5 bases). The ends were cut back, 4 bases at V and 3 bases at J, with 12 bases in the middle. This CDR3 comprises 14 residues. Germline CDR1 is LGHDT and CDR2 is YNNKEL (reference sequence).

The chain carries TRBV5-1 and TRBJ2-1; perhaps TRBD2 as D (5 bases). This CDR3 comprises 17 residues. Germline CDR1 SGHRS, CDR2 YFSETQ. With 3 bases removed from V and 6 bases from J, the gap between germline ends came to 22 bases. CDR3 loop: CASSSPPGLAASNEQFF. CDR3 coding DNA: TGCGCCAGCAGCTCCCCCCCCGGACTTGCGGCCTCCAATGAGCAGTTCTTC.

The rearrangement uses TRBV4-3 and TRBJ1-4; D remains unclear. This CDR3 comprises 15 residues. CDR1 is LGHNA, CDR2 YSLEER, per germline. V dropped 4 bases and J dropped 4 bases, with 13 bases sitting between them. The chain's CDR3 is CASSLRGAGNEKLFF. CDR3 nucleotides: TGCGCCAGCAGCCTTCGGGGAGCCGGTAATGAAAAACTGTTTTTT.

The V and J genes are TRBV10-3 and TRBJ2-3; 10 bases are a match to TRBD1. Germline V gives CDR1 ENHRY, CDR2 SYGVKD. Trimming took 5 bases from V and 3 from J; bases not matched to a gene: 11. This CDR3 contains 17 residues. The DNA of the CDR3 is TGTGCCATCAGTTCCCTCGGGACAGGGGTTGCAACAGATACGCAGTATTTT. It yields the protein CAISSLGTGVATDTQYF.

This rearrangement joins TRBV7-2 to TRBJ2-7; TRBD2 aligns across 7 bases. In germline, CDR1 is SGHTA, CDR2 FQGNSA. V shed 1 base, J shed 7 bases, and the junction held 7 bases outside the gene matches. The CDR3 runs to 14 residues. The chain's CDR3 is CASSLVTSAREQYF. Here the CDR3 DNA reads TGTGCCAGCAGCTTAGTAACTAGCGCTAGGGAGCAGTACTTC.

This sequence joins TRBV27 and TRBJ2-7, with unresolved D. Germline assignment: CDR1 MNHEY and CDR2 SMNVEV (reference sequence). This CDR3 has 14 amino acids. V lost 0 bases and J lost 5, with 11 bases in between. CDR3 sequence reads: CASSLSAAGHEQYF. CDR3 DNA sequence: TGTGCCAGCAGTTTATCCGCTGCCGGTCACGAGCAGTACTTC.

This chain joins TRBV7-6 and TRBJ2-2; 12 positions match TRBD2. Germline loops: CDR1 SGHVS, CDR2 FNYEAQ. The CDR3 has 17 amino acids. The V gene end was trimmed by 10 bases and the J gene end by 2 bases; junction bases not matched to a gene: 11. The CDR3 DNA sequence: TGTGCCATCGAACCTAGCGGGAGGGCCGAAAACACCGGGGAGCTGTTTTTT. The encoded protein is CAIEPSGRAENTGELFF.

The genes are TRBV24-1 and TRBJ1-2; possibly TRBD1 for D (6 bases). The CDR3 has 11 residues. CDR1 is KGHDR, CDR2 SFDVKD, per germline. The V and J ends lost 5 bases and 8 bases respectively, with 8 bases between them. This CDR3 is CATSVGQGYTF. The CDR3 DNA follows: TGTGCCACCAGTGTTGGACAGGGCTACACCTTC.

The DNA of the CDR3 is TGTGCCAGCAGTGAAACAGGGGTCACTGAAGCTTTCTTT. Translated: CASSETGVTEAFF. This chain uses TRBV6-1 with TRBJ1-1; 7 bases are a match to TRBD1. Germline V gene data show CDR1 as MNHNS and CDR2 as SASEGT. The CDR3 totals 13 residues. V dropped 2 bases and J dropped 4; count of bases not matched to a gene: 1.

The rearrangement joins TRBV30 to TRBJ1-5; TRBD1 matches 12 bases. With V trimmed by 5 bases and J by 5 bases, 1 base remained unmatched. Germline V gene lookup returns CDR1 GTSNPN and CDR2 SVGIG (reference sequence). The CDR3 length is 13 residues. The CDR3 reads CAWRDRGHQPQHF. The CDR3 DNA sequence: TGTGCCTGGCGGGACAGGGGGCATCAGCCCCAGCATTTT.

The chain couples TRBV5-1 to TRBJ1-1; no firm D call. Germline V gene lookup returns CDR1 SGHRS and CDR2 YFSETQ. The CDR3 sequence is 14 residues long. Trimming took 4 bases from V and 1 from J, leaving 11 bases between them. CDR3 DNA sequence: TGCGCCAGCAGCCTAGACGGAAAGAACACTGAAGCTTTCTTT. Its translation is CASSLDGKNTEAFF.